This T cell receptor (beta chain) derives from a study of T cell changes during pregnancy in multiple sclerosis. Sequencing was performed with immunoSEQ multiplex PCR; in TCRdb, only in-frame clones are kept and a portion is missing. The data contain approximately 41,000 clones, 90% of them singletons. The CDR3 is made up of 14 amino acids. With 5 bases removed from V and 5 bases from J, the gap between germline ends came to 15 bases. Germline V gene sequence: CDR1 SNHLY, CDR2 FYNNEI. The receptor's source is a female donor with multiple sclerosis, enrolled in a pregnancy study. Specimen: CD4+ T cells from peripheral blood mononuclear cells, collected in the second trimester of pregnancy. The chain uses TRBV2 and TRBJ1-2; D is unclear. CDR3 sequence (DNA): TGTGCCAGCAGTTACGACATGCGTGGATATGGCTACACCTTC. Its translation: CASSYDMRGYGYTF.